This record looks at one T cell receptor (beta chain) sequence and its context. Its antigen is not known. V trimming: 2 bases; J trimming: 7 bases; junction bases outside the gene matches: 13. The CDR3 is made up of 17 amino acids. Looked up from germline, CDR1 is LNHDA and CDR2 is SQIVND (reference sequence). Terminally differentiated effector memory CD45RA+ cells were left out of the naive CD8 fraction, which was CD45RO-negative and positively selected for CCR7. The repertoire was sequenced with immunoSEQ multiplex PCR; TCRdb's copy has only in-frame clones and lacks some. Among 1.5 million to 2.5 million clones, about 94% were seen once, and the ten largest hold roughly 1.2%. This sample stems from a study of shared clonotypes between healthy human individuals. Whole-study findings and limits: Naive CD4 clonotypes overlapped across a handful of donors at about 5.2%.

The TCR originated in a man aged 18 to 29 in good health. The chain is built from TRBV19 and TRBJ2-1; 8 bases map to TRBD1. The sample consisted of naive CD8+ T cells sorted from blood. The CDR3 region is CASSISWRTGLGNEQFF. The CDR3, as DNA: TGTGCCAGTAGTATAAGTTGGAGGACAGGGTTGGGGAATGAGCAGTTCTTC.